Listed below are T cell receptor beta chains from one sample, sequenced in a study of shared clonotypes between healthy human individuals. Sequencing was performed with immunoSEQ multiplex PCR; in TCRdb, only in-frame clones are kept and a portion is missing. The sample lists about 2.2 million clones; just over 90% were seen once. Sequenced input: naive CD8+ T cells from PBMCs. These receptors originate from a man younger than 30 in good health. Some clones in this sample may be carry-over from other donors' samples. Each CDR3 is given with its conserved first and last residue. A D gene is named only where the DNA matches it firmly. Size tells how often a clone was seen (once, few, many) or the class of an expanded clone, and some rows leave it out.

abundance: NA; v_gene: TRBV19; j_gene: TRBJ1-5; d_gene: NA; CDR3aa: CATNRGGNQPQHF; CDR3nt: TGTGCCACCAATCGGGGAGGCAATCAGCCCCAGCATTTT
abundance: NA; v_gene: TRBV7-3; j_gene: TRBJ2-6; d_gene: TRBD1; CDR3aa: CASSSTGVGANVLTF; CDR3nt: TGTGCCAGCAGCTCGACAGGGGTTGGGGCCAACGTCCTGACTTTC
abundance: NA; v_gene: TRBV28; j_gene: TRBJ2-3; d_gene: NA; CDR3aa: CASQLGQGWSDTQYF; CDR3nt: TGTGCCAGCCAACTGGGGCAGGGATGGTCAGATACGCAGTATTTT
abundance: NA; v_gene: TRBV27; j_gene: TRBJ2-7; d_gene: NA; CDR3aa: CASSSPGHPSYEQYF; CDR3nt: TGTGCCAGCAGTTCCCCGGGACATCCGTCCTACGAGCAGTACTTC
abundance: NA; v_gene: TRBV15; j_gene: TRBJ2-1; d_gene: TRBD2; CDR3aa: CATSRDVAGVGSNEQFF; CDR3nt: TGTGCCACCAGCAGAGATGTGGCGGGAGTGGGATCCAATGAGCAGTTCTTC
abundance: NA; v_gene: TRBV7-9; j_gene: TRBJ2-7; d_gene: TRBD2; CDR3aa: CASSFSGTAYEQYF; CDR3nt: TGTGCCAGCAGCTTTAGCGGGACCGCCTACGAGCAGTACTTC
abundance: NA; v_gene: TRBV5-1; j_gene: TRBJ2-3; d_gene: TRBD2; CDR3aa: CASSLRAGGTSTDTQYF; CDR3nt: TGCGCCAGCAGCTTGAGGGCGGGAGGGACGAGCACAGATACGCAGTATTTT
abundance: NA; v_gene: TRBV7-9; j_gene: TRBJ2-1; d_gene: NA; CDR3aa: CASSPPLGASYNEQFF; CDR3nt: TGTGCCAGCAGCCCTCCCCTCGGTGCATCCTACAATGAGCAGTTCTTC
abundance: NA; v_gene: TRBV9; j_gene: TRBJ2-3; d_gene: NA; CDR3aa: CASSVGDPGRGDTQYF; CDR3nt: TGTGCCAGCAGCGTAGGGGACCCCGGACGCGGAGATACGCAGTATTTT
abundance: NA; v_gene: TRBV6-5; j_gene: TRBJ1-1; d_gene: NA; CDR3aa: CASSYVGSAEAFF; CDR3nt: TGTGCCAGCAGTTACGTAGGGTCGGCTGAAGCTTTCTTT
abundance: NA; v_gene: TRBV7-6; j_gene: TRBJ2-5; d_gene: NA; CDR3aa: CASSLEVGGETQYF; CDR3nt: TGTGCCAGCAGCTTAGAAGTAGGGGGGGAGACCCAGTACTTC
abundance: NA; v_gene: TRBV7-6; j_gene: TRBJ2-7; d_gene: NA; CDR3aa: CASSSLGPYEQYF; CDR3nt: TGTGCCAGCAGCTCTCTCGGCCCCTACGAGCAGTACTTC
abundance: NA; v_gene: TRBV13; j_gene: TRBJ2-1; d_gene: NA; CDR3aa: CASSFGGESYNEQFF; CDR3nt: TGTGCCAGCAGCTTCGGCGGGGAGTCCTACAATGAGCAGTTCTTC
abundance: NA; v_gene: TRBV28; j_gene: TRBJ1-2; d_gene: NA; CDR3aa: CASSSLLGRAVYGYTF; CDR3nt: TGTGCCAGCAGTTCACTTCTCGGCAGGGCGGTTTATGGCTACACCTTC
abundance: NA; v_gene: TRBV11-2; j_gene: TRBJ1-4; d_gene: NA; CDR3aa: CASSSPIVRGLLREKLFF; CDR3nt: TGTGCCAGCAGCTCCCCTATCGTCCGGGGGCTGCTACGGGAAAAACTGTTTTTT
abundance: NA; v_gene: TRBV11-2; j_gene: TRBJ2-2; d_gene: NA; CDR3aa: CASSLQAGATGELFF; CDR3nt: TGTGCCAGCAGCTTACAGGCGGGGGCTACCGGGGAGCTGTTTTTT
abundance: NA; v_gene: TRBV19; j_gene: TRBJ1-1; d_gene: NA; CDR3aa: CASSSGGNEAFF; CDR3nt: TGTGCCAGTAGTTCCGGAGGGAATGAAGCTTTCTTT
abundance: NA; v_gene: TRBV2; j_gene: TRBJ2-2; d_gene: TRBD1; CDR3aa: CASIIQGTGELFF; CDR3nt: TGTGCCAGCATTATACAGGGGACCGGGGAGCTGTTTTTT
abundance: few; v_gene: TRBV7-7; j_gene: TRBJ2-1; d_gene: NA; CDR3aa: CASSSRMGDNEQFF; CDR3nt: TGTGCCAGCAGCTCCCGTATGGGTGACAATGAGCAGTTCTTC
abundance: NA; v_gene: TRBV10-3; j_gene: TRBJ2-7; d_gene: NA; CDR3aa: CAISELGPDRLYEQYF; CDR3nt: TGTGCCATCAGTGAGCTTGGGCCCGACAGGCTCTACGAGCAGTACTTC
abundance: NA; v_gene: TRBV10-3; j_gene: TRBJ2-7; d_gene: NA; CDR3aa: CAISEPDSYEQYF; CDR3nt: TGTGCCATCAGTGAGCCCGACTCCTACGAGCAGTACTTC
abundance: NA; v_gene: TRBV29-1; j_gene: TRBJ1-2; d_gene: NA; CDR3aa: CSVEVSNYGYTF; CDR3nt: TGCAGCGTTGAAGTCTCTAACTATGGCTACACCTTC
abundance: NA; v_gene: TRBV27; j_gene: TRBJ1-5; d_gene: NA; CDR3aa: CASSLLAPGGTGNQPQHF; CDR3nt: TGTGCCAGCAGTTTACTGGCTCCTGGAGGAACCGGCAATCAGCCCCAGCATTTT
abundance: once; v_gene: TRBV29-1; j_gene: TRBJ2-1; d_gene: NA; CDR3aa: CSVGRTESPYNEQFF; CDR3nt: TGCAGCGTTGGAAGGACCGAAAGCCCCTACAATGAGCAGTTCTTC
abundance: NA; v_gene: TRBV29-1; j_gene: TRBJ2-7; d_gene: TRBD2; CDR3aa: CSVYLAGGPREQYF; CDR3nt: TGCAGCGTTTACTTAGCGGGAGGGCCGAGAGAGCAGTACTTC
abundance: NA; v_gene: TRBV28; j_gene: TRBJ2-5; d_gene: NA; CDR3aa: CASSLFLDKPGETQYF; CDR3nt: TGTGCCAGCAGTTTATTCTTAGACAAACCCGGAGAGACCCAGTACTTC
abundance: few; v_gene: TRBV4-3; j_gene: TRBJ1-1; d_gene: NA; CDR3aa: CASSQDLGSTEAFF; CDR3nt: TGCGCCAGCAGCCAAGATCTGGGTTCCACTGAAGCTTTCTTT
abundance: NA; v_gene: TRBV27; j_gene: TRBJ2-7; d_gene: NA; CDR3aa: CASSPFALIYYEQYF; CDR3nt: TGTGCCAGCAGCCCTTTTGCGCTAATTTATTACGAGCAGTACTTC
abundance: NA; v_gene: TRBV27; j_gene: TRBJ2-7; d_gene: TRBD1; CDR3aa: CASSFSTGGYEQYF; CDR3nt: TGTGCCAGCAGTTTCAGTACAGGGGGCTACGAGCAGTACTTC
abundance: NA; v_gene: TRBV11-2; j_gene: TRBJ2-1; d_gene: NA; CDR3aa: CASSPRDRGNEQFF; CDR3nt: TGTGCCAGCAGCCCCCGGGACCGCGGCAATGAGCAGTTCTTC
abundance: few; v_gene: TRBV9; j_gene: TRBJ1-1; d_gene: TRBD1; CDR3aa: CASSSGTGMNTEAFF; CDR3nt: TGTGCCAGCAGCAGCGGGACAGGGATGAACACTGAAGCTTTCTTT
abundance: NA; v_gene: TRBV28; j_gene: TRBJ2-5; d_gene: NA; CDR3aa: CASSFQGLRETQYF; CDR3nt: TGTGCCAGCAGTTTCCAGGGCCTGAGAGAGACCCAGTACTTC
abundance: NA; v_gene: TRBV9; j_gene: TRBJ2-1; d_gene: TRBD2; CDR3aa: CASSVVAGVYNEQFF; CDR3nt: TGTGCCAGCAGCGTAGTAGCGGGGGTCTACAATGAGCAGTTCTTC
abundance: NA; v_gene: TRBV7-9; j_gene: TRBJ1-1; d_gene: NA; CDR3aa: CASITEWNEAFF; CDR3nt: TGTGCCAGCATCACAGAGTGGAATGAAGCTTTCTTT
abundance: NA; v_gene: TRBV6-6; j_gene: TRBJ2-2; d_gene: NA; CDR3aa: CATRGINTGELFF; CDR3nt: TGTGCCACCAGGGGCATAAACACCGGGGAGCTGTTTTTT
abundance: NA; v_gene: TRBV7-9; j_gene: TRBJ2-7; d_gene: NA; CDR3aa: CASSLVGSPYEQYF; CDR3nt: TGTGCCAGCAGCTTAGTGGGCAGCCCCTACGAGCAGTACTTC
abundance: NA; v_gene: TRBV10-2; j_gene: TRBJ1-1; d_gene: NA; CDR3aa: CASSLTGLGTEAFF; CDR3nt: TGCGCCAGCAGTTTAACAGGGCTCGGCACTGAAGCTTTCTTT
abundance: once; v_gene: TRBV7-8; j_gene: TRBJ2-3; d_gene: NA; CDR3aa: CASSFRGSAEADTQYF; CDR3nt: TGTGCCAGCAGCTTCCGGGGGAGCGCGGAGGCAGATACGCAGTATTTT
abundance: NA; v_gene: TRBV27; j_gene: TRBJ2-7; d_gene: TRBD1; CDR3aa: CASSSRRTGLYF; CDR3nt: TGTGCCAGCAGTTCAAGAAGGACAGGGTTGTACTTC
abundance: NA; v_gene: TRBV4-3; j_gene: TRBJ2-2; d_gene: NA; CDR3aa: CASSSRAGELFF; CDR3nt: TGCGCCAGCAGCTCGCGTGCCGGGGAGCTGTTTTTT
abundance: NA; v_gene: TRBV9; j_gene: TRBJ1-1; d_gene: NA; CDR3aa: CASSVEDWGRSTEAFF; CDR3nt: TGTGCCAGCAGCGTAGAAGATTGGGGGAGGAGCACTGAAGCTTTCTTT
abundance: NA; v_gene: TRBV11-2; j_gene: TRBJ2-7; d_gene: TRBD2; CDR3aa: CASSFLAGTLYEQYF; CDR3nt: TGTGCCAGCAGCTTTTTAGCGGGTACCCTCTACGAGCAGTACTTC
abundance: NA; v_gene: TRBV4-1; j_gene: TRBJ2-3; d_gene: TRBD2; CDR3aa: CASSQGLPLAGGSDTQYF; CDR3nt: TGCGCCAGCAGCCAAGGCCTACCACTAGCGGGAGGTTCAGATACGCAGTATTTT
abundance: once; v_gene: TRBV9; j_gene: TRBJ2-7; d_gene: NA; CDR3aa: CASSVGGGGRQDEQYF; CDR3nt: TGTGCCAGCAGCGTAGGGGGAGGGGGACGGCAAGACGAGCAGTACTTC
abundance: NA; v_gene: TRBV2; j_gene: TRBJ1-1; d_gene: NA; CDR3aa: CASTEAGVQIMNTEAFF; CDR3nt: TGTGCCAGCACGGAAGCAGGCGTTCAAATCATGAACACTGAAGCTTTCTTT
abundance: NA; v_gene: TRBV29-1; j_gene: TRBJ2-7; d_gene: TRBD1; CDR3aa: CSVLTGPYEQYF; CDR3nt: TGCAGCGTGTTGACAGGGCCCTACGAGCAGTACTTC
abundance: NA; v_gene: TRBV4-3; j_gene: TRBJ2-1; d_gene: TRBD2; CDR3aa: CASSPGLAGGWNEQFF; CDR3nt: TGCGCCAGCAGCCCGGGACTAGCGGGAGGGTGGAATGAGCAGTTCTTC
abundance: NA; v_gene: TRBV5-1; j_gene: TRBJ2-1; d_gene: NA; CDR3aa: CASSLSATFSYNEQFF; CDR3nt: TGCGCCAGCAGCTTGAGCGCGACTTTCTCCTACAATGAGCAGTTCTTC